This T cell receptor (beta chain) was sequenced in a study of blood T cell repertoires in COVID-19. Study background: Samples of COVID-19 (acute and convalescent) were obtained from the United States, Italy and Spain.

Seattle participants joined during active infection and were tracked over time. This clone was counted only a few times. This CDR3 comprises 15 residues. The J segment lost 3 bases and the V segment lost 1 base, leaving 3 bases of the junction unmatched. Germline V lookup: CDR1 MGHRA, CDR2 YSYEKL. TCRdb keeps only in-frame clones here, not all; method: immunoSEQ multiplex PCR. In the table there are fewer than 55,000 clones, 65% to 90% of which are singletons. The sequence derives from an elderly woman with COVID-19, enrolled during active disease. The sample taken for sequencing was peripheral blood. The chain combines TRBV4-1 with TRBJ2-7; the match to TRBD1 covers 10 bases. CDR3 sequence reads: CASSQGGTGDYEQYF. CDR3 sequence (DNA): TGCGCCAGCAGCCAAGGAGGGACAGGGGACTACGAGCAGTACTTC.